Sequencing of this T cell receptor beta chain was carried out in a study of CD8 T cells in ankylosing spondylitis. In this sample, this clonotype turned up a few times. What it recognizes is unknown. Whole-study findings and limits: The study looked at matched synovial fluid samples from ankylosing spondylitis patients. Disease-linked clones were reported to be significantly enriched there. Clones linked with disease were CD8+ and fairly uncommon in the peripheral blood. One TCR beta motif, made up of roughly 8 highly homologous variants, appeared characteristic of ankylosing spondylitis blood.

As the method for making TCR beta libraries, quantitative 5'-RACE with molecular barcodes was used. TCRdb re-analysed the 5' RACE reads in MiXCR, keeping a single row per CDR3 protein. The repertoire consists of approximately 550,000 distinct CDR3 sequences, with about 13% occurring once and the leading ten covering approximately 6.2%. Germline trimming cut 4 bases from V and 4 bases from J; bases unmatched to any gene: 8. From germline, CDR1 is SGHRS and CDR2 YFSETQ. This CDR3 spans 16 amino acids. The chain carries TRBV5-1 and TRBJ2-2, with TRBD2 matching over 9 bases. The source of this sequence is a male donor with ankylosing spondylitis. Source material: blood, either unsorted or a sorted T cell fraction (not recorded which). The CDR3 region has the DNA TGCGCCAGCAGCCTCCAAGCGGGAGGCTCCACCGGGGAGCTGTTTTTT. Translation: CASSLQAGGSTGELFF.